This TCR beta chain was observed in a study of shared clonotypes between healthy human individuals. The overall study: Every donor yielded three CD4 naive, three CD4 memory, two CD8 naive and one CD8 memory plate.

CD45RO negativity and positive selection for CCR7 defined naive CD8 cells, a population that excluded terminally differentiated effector memory CD45RA+ cells. The study drew its donors from healthy HIV-negative adults without recent acute infections or vaccinations. General study points: Donors were few, which limited the genetic and exposure-history diversity represented.

Several immunoSEQ plates held equal portions of the genomic DNA taken from each subset. Measured with immunoSEQ multiplex PCR; TCRdb has only the in-frame clones, and not every one. The sample yields around 1.9 million clones, 85% to 95% seen once. The CDR3 loop spans 14 amino acids. Unmatched junction bases numbered 0, after V lost 3 bases and J lost 4 bases. Germline CDR1 reads MGHRA; CDR2 reads YSYEKL. This clone appeared a single time. Its antigen is unknown. Different DNA sequences within this sample yield the same CDR3. The J gene is TRBJ2-3, the V gene TRBV4-1; 11 nucleotides agree with TRBD2. The sequenced material came from naive CD8+ T cells from PBMCs. This TCR came from a young man in good health. Some clones in this sample may be carry-over from other donors' samples. The CDR3 sequence: CASSQGLAADTQYF. The CDR3 DNA is TGCGCCAGCAGCCAGGGACTAGCGGCAGATACGCAGTATTTT.